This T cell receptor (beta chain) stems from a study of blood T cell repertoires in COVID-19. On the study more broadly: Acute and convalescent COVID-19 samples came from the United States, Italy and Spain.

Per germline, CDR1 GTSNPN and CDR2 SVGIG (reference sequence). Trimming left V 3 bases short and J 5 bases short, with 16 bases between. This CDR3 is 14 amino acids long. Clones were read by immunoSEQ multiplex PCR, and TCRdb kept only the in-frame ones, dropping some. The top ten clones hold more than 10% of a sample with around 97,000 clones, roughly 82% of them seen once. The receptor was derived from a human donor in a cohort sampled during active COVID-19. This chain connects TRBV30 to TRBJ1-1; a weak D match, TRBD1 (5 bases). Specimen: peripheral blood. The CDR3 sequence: CAWSEDNSWTEAFF. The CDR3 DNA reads TGTGCCTGGAGCGAGGACAACAGCTGGACTGAAGCTTTCTTT.